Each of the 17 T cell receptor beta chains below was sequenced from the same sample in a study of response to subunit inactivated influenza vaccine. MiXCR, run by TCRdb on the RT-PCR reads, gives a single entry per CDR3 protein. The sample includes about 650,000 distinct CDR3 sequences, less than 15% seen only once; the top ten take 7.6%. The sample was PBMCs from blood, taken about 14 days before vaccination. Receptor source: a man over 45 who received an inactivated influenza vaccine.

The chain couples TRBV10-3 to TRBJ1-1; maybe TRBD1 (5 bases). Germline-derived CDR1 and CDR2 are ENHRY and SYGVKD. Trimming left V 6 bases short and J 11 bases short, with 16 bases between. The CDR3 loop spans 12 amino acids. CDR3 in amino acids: CAISPGPLGAFF. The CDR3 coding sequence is TGTGCCATCAGCCCAGGGCCCTTAGGGGCTTTCTTT.

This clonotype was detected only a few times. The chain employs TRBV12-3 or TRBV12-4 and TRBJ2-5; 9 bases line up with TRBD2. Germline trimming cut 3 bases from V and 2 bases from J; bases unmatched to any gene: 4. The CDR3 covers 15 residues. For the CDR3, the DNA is TGTGCCAGCAGTTTCCAAGCGGGGGGACAAGAGACCCAGTACTTC. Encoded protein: CASSFQAGGQETQYF.

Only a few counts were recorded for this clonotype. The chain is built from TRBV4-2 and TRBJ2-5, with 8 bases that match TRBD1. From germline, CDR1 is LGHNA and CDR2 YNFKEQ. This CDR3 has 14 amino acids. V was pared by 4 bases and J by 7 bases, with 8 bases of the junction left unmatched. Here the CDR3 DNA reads TGTGCCAGCAGCCCCCAGGAGGGGACAGGGACCCAGTACTTC. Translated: CASSPQEGTGTQYF.

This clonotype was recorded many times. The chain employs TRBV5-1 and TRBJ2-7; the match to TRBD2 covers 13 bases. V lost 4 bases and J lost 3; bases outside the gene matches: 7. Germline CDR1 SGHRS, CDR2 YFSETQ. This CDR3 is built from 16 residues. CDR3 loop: CASSPTLAGGYYEQYF. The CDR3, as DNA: TGCGCCAGCAGCCCCACACTAGCGGGGGGGTACTACGAGCAGTACTTC.

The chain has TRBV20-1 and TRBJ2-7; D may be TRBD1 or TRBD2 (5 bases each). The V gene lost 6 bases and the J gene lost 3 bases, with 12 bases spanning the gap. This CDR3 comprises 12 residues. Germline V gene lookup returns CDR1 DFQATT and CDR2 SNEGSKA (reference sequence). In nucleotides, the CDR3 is TGCAGTGCCGTACCTGGGGGCTACGAGCAGTACTTC. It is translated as CSAVPGGYEQYF.

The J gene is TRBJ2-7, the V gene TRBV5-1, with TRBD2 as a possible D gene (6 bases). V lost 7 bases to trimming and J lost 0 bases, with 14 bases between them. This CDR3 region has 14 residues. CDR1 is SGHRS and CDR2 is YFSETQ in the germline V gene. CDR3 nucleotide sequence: TGCGCCAGCGGCCGGGACTCCAGCTCCTACGAGCAGTACTTC. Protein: CASGRDSSSYEQYF.

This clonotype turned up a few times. In DNA, the CDR3 is TGTGCCAGCAGCCGGGGATCGCCGGGACTATTGAATGAGCAGTTCTTC. As protein: CASSRGSPGLLNEQFF. The genes are TRBV14 and TRBJ2-1; TRBD2 matches at 7 bases. The V gene's germline CDR1 is SGHDN and CDR2 FVKESK. The V segment lost 4 bases and the J segment 7 bases; nucleotides outside the gene matches: 13. The CDR3 has 16 amino acids.

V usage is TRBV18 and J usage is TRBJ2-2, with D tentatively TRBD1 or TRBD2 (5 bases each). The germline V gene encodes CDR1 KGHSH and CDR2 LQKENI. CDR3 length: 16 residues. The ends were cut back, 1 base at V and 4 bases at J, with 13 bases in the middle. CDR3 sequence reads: CASSPRQGRGTGELFF. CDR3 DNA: TGTGCCAGCTCACCACGCCAGGGCCGGGGCACCGGGGAGCTGTTTTTT.

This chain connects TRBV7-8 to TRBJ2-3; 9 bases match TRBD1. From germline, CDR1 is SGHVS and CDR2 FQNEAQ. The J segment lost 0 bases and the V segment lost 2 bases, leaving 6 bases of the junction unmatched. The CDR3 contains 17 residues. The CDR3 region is CASSLRDRVSSTDTQYF. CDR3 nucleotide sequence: TGTGCCAGCAGCTTACGGGACAGGGTCTCTAGCACAGATACGCAGTATTTT.

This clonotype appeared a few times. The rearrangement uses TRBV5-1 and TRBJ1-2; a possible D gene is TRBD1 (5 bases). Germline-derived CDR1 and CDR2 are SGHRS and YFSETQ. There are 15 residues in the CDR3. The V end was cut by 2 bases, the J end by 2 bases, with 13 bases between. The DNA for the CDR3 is TGCGCCAGCAGCTTCGTCCCAGGGAACAACTATGGCTACACCTTC. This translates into CASSFVPGNNYGYTF.

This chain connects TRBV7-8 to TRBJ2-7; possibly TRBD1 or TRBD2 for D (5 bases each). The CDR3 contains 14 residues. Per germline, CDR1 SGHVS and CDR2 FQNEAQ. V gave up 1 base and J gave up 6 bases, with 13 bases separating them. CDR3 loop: CASSLEPGSTEQYF. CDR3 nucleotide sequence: TGTGCCAGCAGCTTAGAGCCAGGGAGTACCGAGCAGTACTTC.

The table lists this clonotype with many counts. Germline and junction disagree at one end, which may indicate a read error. CDR3 bases: TGCAGTGCAGATGAAAAACGGGTGGTCTTT. Translation gives CSADEKRVVF. The chain joins TRBV20-1 to TRBJ1-1; D uncertain. This CDR3 comprises 10 residues. Per germline, CDR1 DFQATT and CDR2 SNEGSKA (reference sequence).

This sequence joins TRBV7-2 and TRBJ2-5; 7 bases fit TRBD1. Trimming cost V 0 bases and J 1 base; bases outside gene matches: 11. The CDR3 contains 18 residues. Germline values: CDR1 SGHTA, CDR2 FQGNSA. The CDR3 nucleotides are TGTGCCAGCAGCTTAGCGCTCCGGACAGGATGGTTCCAAGAGACCCAGTACTTC. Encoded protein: CASSLALRTGWFQETQYF.

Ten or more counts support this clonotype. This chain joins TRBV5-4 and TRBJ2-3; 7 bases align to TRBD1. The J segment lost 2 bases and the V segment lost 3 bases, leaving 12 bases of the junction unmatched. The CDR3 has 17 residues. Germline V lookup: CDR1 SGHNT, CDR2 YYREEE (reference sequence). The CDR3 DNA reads TGTGCCAGCAGCTCCTCGGGACAGAGGAAAATCACAGATACGCAGTATTTT. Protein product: CASSSSGQRKITDTQYF.

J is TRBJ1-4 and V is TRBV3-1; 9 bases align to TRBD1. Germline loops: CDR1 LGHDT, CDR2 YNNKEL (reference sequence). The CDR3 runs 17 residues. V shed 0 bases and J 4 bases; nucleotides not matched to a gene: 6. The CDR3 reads CASSQDGRTGVNEKLFF. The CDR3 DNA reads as TGTGCCAGCAGCCAAGATGGAAGGACAGGGGTTAATGAAAAACTGTTTTTT.

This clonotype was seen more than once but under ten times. The CDR3 bases are TGTGCCACCAGCAGAGATAGGGGACAGCGCGAGCAGTACTTC. Amino acid sequence: CATSRDRGQREQYF. This chain joins TRBV15 and TRBJ2-7, with 7 bases identical to TRBD1. Germline V gene data show CDR1 as LNHNV and CDR2 as YYDKDF (reference sequence). After removal of 0 bases from V and 6 bases from J, the junction contained 5 bases not matched to a gene. This CDR3 region has 14 residues.

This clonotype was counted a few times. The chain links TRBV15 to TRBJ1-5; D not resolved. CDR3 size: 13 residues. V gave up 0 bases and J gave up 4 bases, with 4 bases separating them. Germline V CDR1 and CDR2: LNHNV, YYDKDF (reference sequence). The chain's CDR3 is CATSRELNQPQHF. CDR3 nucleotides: TGTGCCACCAGCAGAGAGTTAAATCAGCCCCAGCATTTT.